This T cell receptor beta chain was documented in a study of T cell changes during pregnancy in multiple sclerosis. Clones were read by immunoSEQ multiplex PCR, and TCRdb kept only the in-frame ones, dropping some. Of tens of thousands of clones listed, roughly 91% were seen once; the top ten hold 0.7%. The CDR3 runs 11 residues. The germline V and J ends were trimmed by 4 bases and 4 bases, with 5 bases remaining between them. Germline V CDR1 and CDR2: SGHVS, FQNEAQ. The sequence derives from a female donor in good health, enrolled as a control in a pregnancy study. This sample comprised peripheral blood, obtained in the third trimester of pregnancy. The chain couples TRBV7-8 to TRBJ2-7; D is uncertain. DNA of the CDR3: TGTGCCAGCAGCTCGCGATACGAGCAGTACTTC. This codes for CASSSRYEQYF. The full variable domain, with the rest looked up from reference TRBV7-8 and TRBJ2-7, is GAGVSQSPRYKVAKRGQDVALRCDPISGHVSLFWYQQALGQGPEFLTYFQNEAQLDKSGLPSDRFFAERPEGSVSTLKIQRTQQEDSAVYLCASSSRYEQYFGPGTRLTVT.